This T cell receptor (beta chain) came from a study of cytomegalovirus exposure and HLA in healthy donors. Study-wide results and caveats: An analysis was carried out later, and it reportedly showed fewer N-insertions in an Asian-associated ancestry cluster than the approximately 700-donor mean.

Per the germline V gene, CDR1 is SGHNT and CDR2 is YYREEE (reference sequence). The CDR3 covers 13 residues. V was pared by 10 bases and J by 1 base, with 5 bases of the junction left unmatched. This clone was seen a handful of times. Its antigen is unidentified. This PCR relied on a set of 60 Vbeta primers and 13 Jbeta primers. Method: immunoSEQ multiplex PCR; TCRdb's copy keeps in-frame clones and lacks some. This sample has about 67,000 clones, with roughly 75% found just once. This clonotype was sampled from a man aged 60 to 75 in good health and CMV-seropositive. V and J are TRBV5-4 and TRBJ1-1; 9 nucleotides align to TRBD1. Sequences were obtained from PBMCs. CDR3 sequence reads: CAWGGQGNTEAFF. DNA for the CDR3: TGTGCCTGGGGGGGACAGGGGAACACTGAAGCTTTCTTT.